This is a list of T cell receptor beta chains from one sample in a study of prognosis after radiotherapy for stage I lung cancer. TCRdb passed the multiplex PCR reads through MiXCR, listing each CDR3 protein once. The sample contains 13,000 to 15,000 distinct CDR3 sequences, around half of which appear only once. The sample in question was PBMCs, obtained before or after stereotactic body radiation therapy (not recorded which). The receptors originated from a donor over 45 with non-small cell lung cancer. Both conserved end residues are trimmed from each CDR3.

V,J,CDR3
TRBV6-2/TRBV6-3,TRBJ2-1,ASGASGRYEQF
TRBV5-1,TRBJ1-2,ASSPRGQGYT
TRBV3-1,TRBJ2-7,ASSQRDRGTYEQY
TRBV27,TRBJ2-2,ASSREDLTGELF
TRBV12-3/TRBV12-4,TRBJ1-2,ASTRDSGNYGYA
TRBV7-8,TRBJ2-3,ASSLVQSSTQY
TRBV19,TRBJ2-7,ASSIATSGQYEQY
TRBV6-1,TRBJ2-1,ASSGGNEQF
TRBV18,TRBJ2-3,ASSSDTQY
TRBV12-3/TRBV12-4,TRBJ1-3,ASSQGSGNTIY
TRBV28,TRBJ2-7,ASSAPSWWVSYEQY
TRBV7-8,TRBJ2-7,ASSLQPPWSVRTYEQY
TRBV18,TRBJ1-1,ASSPVYRDPTEAF
TRBV7-9,TRBJ2-1,ASSPYRLAGDYNEQF
TRBV20-1,TRBJ1-1,TGQRGTEAF
TRBV28,TRBJ2-6,ASSCGLGASGANLLT
TRBV24-1,TRBJ1-6,ATAGTGVFSLH
TRBV12-3/TRBV12-4,TRBJ2-7,ASSFGDTRYEQY
TRBV11-2,TRBJ2-6,ASSLSLGQGRKTGANVLT
TRBV10-3,TRBJ2-3,AISELMDTQY
TRBV12-3/TRBV12-4,TRBJ2-7,ASSFGTVYEQY
TRBV11-1,TRBJ2-1,ASSLTADPAYNEQF
TRBV7-9,TRBJ1-3,ASSPRVAGNTIY
TRBV20-1,TRBJ1-2,SARDFGGNYGYT
TRBV11-3,TRBJ2-2,ASSSPGGINTGELF
TRBV5-1,TRBJ2-7,ASSTGQGRAYEQY
TRBV7-6,TRBJ2-2,ASSLVSGDYHTGELF
TRBV11-2,TRBJ2-7,ASSFQRVPYEQY
TRBV6-2/TRBV6-3,TRBJ2-5,ASSYSGQGGGETQY
TRBV15,TRBJ2-3,ATSSASGRFTDTQY
TRBV6-9,TRBJ2-2,ASGSTPGTGELF
TRBV28,TRBJ1-6,ASVATTNSPLH
TRBV24-1,TRBJ1-2,ATSDLRGVKSYEQYFGPGYT
TRBV5-1,TRBJ1-1,ASSLQGAFNTEAF
TRBV6-9,TRBJ2-1,GSSEPQCFSEQF
TRBV6-1,TRBJ2-2,ASRLASGRGTGHLF
TRBV11-2,TRBJ2-1,ASSSWEDNEQF
TRBV20-1,TRBJ2-1,SARMATERYEQF
TRBV28,TRBJ2-3,ASSSPAGQPDTQY
TRBV7-9,TRBJ1-2,ASSSGQGAER
TRBV12-3/TRBV12-4,TRBJ2-2,ASRSMGLANTGELL
TRBV6-1,TRBJ2-1,ASNSGTGGYNEQF
TRBV7-9,TRBJ2-1,ASSHPTASGRFEQF
TRBV2,TRBJ2-7,AGSEALGDRD
TRBV6-1,TRBJ2-5,ASSDGGTGGQETQY
TRBV28,TRBJ2-3,ASSTTVLAGEVSTDTQY
TRBV24-1,TRBJ2-1,ATKGGGTNNEQF
TRBV15,TRBJ2-1,ATSRDRNNEQF
TRBV11-2,TRBJ2-3,ASSPPPGTRGTQY
TRBV28,TRBJ2-6,ASLTHSGANVLT